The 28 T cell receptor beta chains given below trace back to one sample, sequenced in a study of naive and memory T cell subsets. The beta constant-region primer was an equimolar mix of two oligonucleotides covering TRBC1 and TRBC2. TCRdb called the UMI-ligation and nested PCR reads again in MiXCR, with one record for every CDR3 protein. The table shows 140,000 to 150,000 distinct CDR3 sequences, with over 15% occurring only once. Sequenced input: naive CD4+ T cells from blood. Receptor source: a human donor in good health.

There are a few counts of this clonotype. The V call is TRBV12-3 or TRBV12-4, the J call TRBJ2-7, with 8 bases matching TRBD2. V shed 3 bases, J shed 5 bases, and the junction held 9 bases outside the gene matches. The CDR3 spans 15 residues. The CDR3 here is CASSLSSSGTHEQYF. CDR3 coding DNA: TGTGCCAGCAGTTTGTCGAGTAGCGGGACCCACGAGCAGTACTTC.

As DNA, the CDR3 is TGTGCCAGCAGTTTGAGGACAGGGTCGTACGAGCAGTACTTC. It encodes CASSLRTGSYEQYF. The chain links TRBV12-3 or TRBV12-4 to TRBJ2-7; 8 positions agree with TRBD1. Trimming removed 3 bases from V and 4 bases from J; junction bases left unmatched: 5. There are 14 residues in the CDR3.

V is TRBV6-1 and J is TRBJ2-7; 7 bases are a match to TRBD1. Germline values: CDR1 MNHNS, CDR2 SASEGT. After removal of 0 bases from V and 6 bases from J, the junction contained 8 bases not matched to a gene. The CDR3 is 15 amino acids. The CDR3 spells CASSEALGGPAEQYF. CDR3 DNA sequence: TGTGCCAGCAGTGAAGCGCTAGGGGGCCCAGCCGAGCAGTACTTC.

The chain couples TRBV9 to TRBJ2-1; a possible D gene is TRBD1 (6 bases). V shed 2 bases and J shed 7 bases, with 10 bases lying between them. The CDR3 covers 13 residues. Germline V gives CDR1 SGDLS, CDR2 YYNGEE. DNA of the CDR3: TGTGCCAGCAGCGTCACACAGGGTAATGAGCAGTTCTTC. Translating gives CASSVTQGNEQFF. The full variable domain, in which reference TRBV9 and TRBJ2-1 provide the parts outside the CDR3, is DSGVTQTPKHLITATGQRVTLRCSPRSGDLSVYWYQQSLDQGLQFLIQYYNGEERAKGNILERFSAQQFPDLHSELNLSSLELGDSALYFCASSVTQGNEQFFGPGTRLTVL.

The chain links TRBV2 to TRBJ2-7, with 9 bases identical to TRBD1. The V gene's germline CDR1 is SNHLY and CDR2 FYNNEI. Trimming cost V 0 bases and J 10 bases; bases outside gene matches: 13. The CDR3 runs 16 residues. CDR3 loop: CASSEARDRVLRGQYF. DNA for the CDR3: TGTGCCAGCAGTGAAGCGCGGGACAGGGTCCTACGAGGCCAGTACTTC. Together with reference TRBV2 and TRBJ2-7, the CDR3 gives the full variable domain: EPEVTQTPSHQVTQMGQEVILRCVPISNHLYFYWYRQILGQKVEFLVSFYNNEISEKSEIFDDQFSVERPDGSNFTLKIRSTKLEDSAMYFCASSEARDRVLRGQYFGPGTRLTVT.

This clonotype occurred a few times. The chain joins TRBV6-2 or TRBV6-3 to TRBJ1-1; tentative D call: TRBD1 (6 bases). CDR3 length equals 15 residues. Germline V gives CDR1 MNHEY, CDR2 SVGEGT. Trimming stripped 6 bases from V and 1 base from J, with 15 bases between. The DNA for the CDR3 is TGTGCCAGCAGGGGACACCACGCGACGAACACTGAAGCTTTCTTT. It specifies CASRGHHATNTEAFF.

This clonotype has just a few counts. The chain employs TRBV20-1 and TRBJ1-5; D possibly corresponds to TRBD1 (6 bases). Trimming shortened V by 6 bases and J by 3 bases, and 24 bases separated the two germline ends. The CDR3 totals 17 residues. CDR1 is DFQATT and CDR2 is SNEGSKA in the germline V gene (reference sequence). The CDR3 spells CSALGQSSLFYNQPQHF. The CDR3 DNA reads TGCAGTGCCCTTGGACAGAGTAGTCTATTTTACAATCAGCCCCAGCATTTT.

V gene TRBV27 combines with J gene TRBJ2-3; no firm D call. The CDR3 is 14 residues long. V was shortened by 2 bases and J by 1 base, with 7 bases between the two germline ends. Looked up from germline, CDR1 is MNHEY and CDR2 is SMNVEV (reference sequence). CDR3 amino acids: CASSLNPRTDTQYF. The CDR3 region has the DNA TGTGCCAGCAGTTTAAACCCCCGCACAGATACGCAGTATTTT.

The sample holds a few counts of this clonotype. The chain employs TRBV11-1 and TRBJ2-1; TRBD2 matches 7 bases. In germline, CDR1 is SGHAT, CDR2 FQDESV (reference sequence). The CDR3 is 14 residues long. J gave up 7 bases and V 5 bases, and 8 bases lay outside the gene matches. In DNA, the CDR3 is TGTGCCAGCAGCCATGGACTAGTGGAGAATGAGCAGTTCTTC. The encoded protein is CASSHGLVENEQFF.

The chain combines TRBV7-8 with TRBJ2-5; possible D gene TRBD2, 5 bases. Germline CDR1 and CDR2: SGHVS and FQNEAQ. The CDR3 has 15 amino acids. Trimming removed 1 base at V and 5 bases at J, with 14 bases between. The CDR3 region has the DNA TGTGCCAGCAGCTTAGTCCCCGCTAGCAGGGAGACCCAGTACTTC. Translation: CASSLVPASRETQYF.

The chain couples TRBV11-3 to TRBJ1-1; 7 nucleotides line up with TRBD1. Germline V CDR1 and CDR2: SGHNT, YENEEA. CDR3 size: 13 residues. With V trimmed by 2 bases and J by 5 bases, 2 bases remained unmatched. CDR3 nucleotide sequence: TGTGCCAGCAGCTTAAAACAGGGGACTGAAGCTTTCTTT. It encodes CASSLKQGTEAFF.

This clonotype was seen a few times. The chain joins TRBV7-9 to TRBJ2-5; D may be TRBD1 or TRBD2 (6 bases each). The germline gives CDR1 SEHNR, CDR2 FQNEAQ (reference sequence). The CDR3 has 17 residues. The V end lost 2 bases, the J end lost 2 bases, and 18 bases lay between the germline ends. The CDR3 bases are TGTGCCAGCAGCTTATTCCGACAGGACTACTCACAAGAGACCCAGTACTTC. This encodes CASSLFRQDYSQETQYF.

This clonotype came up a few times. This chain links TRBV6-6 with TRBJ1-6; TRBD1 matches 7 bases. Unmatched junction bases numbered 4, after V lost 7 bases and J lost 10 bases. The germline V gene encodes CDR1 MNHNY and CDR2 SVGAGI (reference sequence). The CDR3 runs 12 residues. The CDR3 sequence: CASTRGESPLHF. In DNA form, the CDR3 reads TGTGCCAGCACCAGGGGGGAATCACCCCTCCACTTT.

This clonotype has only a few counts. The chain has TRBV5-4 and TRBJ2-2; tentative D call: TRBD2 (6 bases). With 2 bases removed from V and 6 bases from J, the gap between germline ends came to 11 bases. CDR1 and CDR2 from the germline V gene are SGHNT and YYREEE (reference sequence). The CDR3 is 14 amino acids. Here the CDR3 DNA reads TGTGCCAGCAGCTTAATCCGGGACTCCGGGGAGCTGTTTTTT. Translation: CASSLIRDSGELFF. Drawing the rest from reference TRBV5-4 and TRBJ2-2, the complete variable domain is ETGVTQSPTHLIKTRGQQVTLRCSSQSGHNTVSWYQQALGQGPQFIFQYYREEENGRGNFPPRFSGLQFPNYSSELNVNALELDDSALYLCASSLIRDSGELFFGEGSRLTVL.

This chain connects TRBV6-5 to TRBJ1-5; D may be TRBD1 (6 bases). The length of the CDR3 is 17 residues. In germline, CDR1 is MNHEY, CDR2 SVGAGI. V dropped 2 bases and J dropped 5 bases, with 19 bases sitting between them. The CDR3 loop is CASSYASPGQYHQPQHF. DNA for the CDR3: TGTGCCAGCAGTTACGCAAGCCCCGGACAGTACCATCAGCCCCAGCATTTT.

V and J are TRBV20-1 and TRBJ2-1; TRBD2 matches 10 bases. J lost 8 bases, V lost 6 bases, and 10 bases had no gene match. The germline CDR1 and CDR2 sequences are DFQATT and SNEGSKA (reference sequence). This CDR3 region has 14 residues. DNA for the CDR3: TGCAGTGCCCTCCCCGGGACTAGCGTCTATGAGCAGTTCTTC. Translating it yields CSALPGTSVYEQFF.

CDR3 loop: CASSLVLAGRKTGELFF. CDR3 sequence (DNA): TGTGCCAGCAGCTTAGTGTTAGCGGGAAGGAAAACCGGGGAGCTGTTTTTT. The chain is built from TRBV7-9 and TRBJ2-2, with 8 bases that match TRBD2. Germline assignment: CDR1 SEHNR and CDR2 FQNEAQ (reference sequence). There are 17 residues in the CDR3. Trimming removed 1 base from V and 5 bases from J; junction bases left unmatched: 9.

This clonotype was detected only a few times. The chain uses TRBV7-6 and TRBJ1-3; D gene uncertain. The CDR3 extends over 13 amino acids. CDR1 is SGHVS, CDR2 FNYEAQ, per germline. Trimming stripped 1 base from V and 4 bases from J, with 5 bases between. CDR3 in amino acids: CASSLEAGNTIYF. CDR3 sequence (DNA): TGTGCCAGCAGCTTAGAGGCGGGAAACACCATATATTTT.

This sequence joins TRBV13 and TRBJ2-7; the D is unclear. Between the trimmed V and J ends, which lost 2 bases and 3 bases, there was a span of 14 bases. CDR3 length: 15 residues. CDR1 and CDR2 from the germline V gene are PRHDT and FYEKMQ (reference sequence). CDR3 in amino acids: CASSLRPALYYEQYF. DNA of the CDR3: TGTGCCAGCAGCTTAAGGCCAGCCCTTTACTACGAGCAGTACTTC.

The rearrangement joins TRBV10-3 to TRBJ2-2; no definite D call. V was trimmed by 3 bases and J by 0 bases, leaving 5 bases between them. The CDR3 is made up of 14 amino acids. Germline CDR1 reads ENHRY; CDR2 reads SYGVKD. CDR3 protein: CAISDTTNTGELFF. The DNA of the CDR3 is TGTGCCATCAGTGATACCACGAACACCGGGGAGCTGTTTTTT.

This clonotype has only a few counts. CDR3 amino acids: CASSQDDITYEQYF. The DNA of the CDR3 is TGTGCCAGCAGCCAAGATGATATTACCTACGAGCAGTACTTC. The chain combines TRBV4-2 with TRBJ2-7; D unresolved. V shed 0 bases and J shed 2 bases, with 8 bases lying between them. The CDR3 covers 14 residues. Germline V gives CDR1 LGHNA, CDR2 YNFKEQ.

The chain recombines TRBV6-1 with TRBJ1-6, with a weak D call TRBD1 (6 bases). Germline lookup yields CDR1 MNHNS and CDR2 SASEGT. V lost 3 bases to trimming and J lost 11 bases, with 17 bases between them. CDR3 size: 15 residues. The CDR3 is CASSDFTDSATPLHF. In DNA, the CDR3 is TGTGCCAGCAGTGATTTCACGGACAGCGCCACACCCCTCCACTTT.

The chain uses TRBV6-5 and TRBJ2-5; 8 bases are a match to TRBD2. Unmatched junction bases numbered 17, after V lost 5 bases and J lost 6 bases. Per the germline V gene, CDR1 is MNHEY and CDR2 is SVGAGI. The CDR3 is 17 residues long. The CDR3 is CASSPPDGTRGRKTQYF. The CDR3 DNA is TGTGCCAGCAGTCCGCCCGATGGGACTAGAGGTAGAAAGACCCAGTACTTC.

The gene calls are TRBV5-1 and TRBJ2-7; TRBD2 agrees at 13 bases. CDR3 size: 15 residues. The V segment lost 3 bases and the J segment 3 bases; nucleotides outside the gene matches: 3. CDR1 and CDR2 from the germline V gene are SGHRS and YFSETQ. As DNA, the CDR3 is TGCGCCAGCAGCTGGACTAGCGGGGGATACTACGAGCAGTACTTC. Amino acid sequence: CASSWTSGGYYEQYF.

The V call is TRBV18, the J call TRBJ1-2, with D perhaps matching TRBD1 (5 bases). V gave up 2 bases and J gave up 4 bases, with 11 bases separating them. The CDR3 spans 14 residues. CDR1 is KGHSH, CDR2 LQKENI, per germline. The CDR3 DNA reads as TGTGCCAGCTCACCAGGCCGAGACAGCTATGGCTACACCTTC. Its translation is CASSPGRDSYGYTF.

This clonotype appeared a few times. DNA for the CDR3: TGTGCCAGCAGCCAAGACAGTAACTATAATTCACCCCTCCACTTT. Its translation: CASSQDSNYNSPLHF. J is TRBJ1-6 and V is TRBV4-2; D not certain. This CDR3 has 15 amino acids. With 0 bases removed from V and 3 bases from J, the gap between germline ends came to 6 bases. Germline CDR1 reads LGHNA; CDR2 reads YNFKEQ.

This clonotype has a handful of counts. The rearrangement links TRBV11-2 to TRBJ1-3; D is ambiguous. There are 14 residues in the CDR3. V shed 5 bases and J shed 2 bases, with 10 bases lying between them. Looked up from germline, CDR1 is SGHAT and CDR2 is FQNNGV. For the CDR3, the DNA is TGTGCCAGCAGCCCCCAGAGACCTGGAAACACCATATATTTT. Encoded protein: CASSPQRPGNTIYF.

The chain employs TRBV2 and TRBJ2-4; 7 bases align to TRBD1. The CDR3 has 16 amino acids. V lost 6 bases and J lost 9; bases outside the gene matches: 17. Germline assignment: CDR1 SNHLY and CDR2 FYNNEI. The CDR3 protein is CASRIGQVGADVIQYF. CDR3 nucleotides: TGTGCCAGCAGGATTGGACAGGTGGGCGCAGATGTCATTCAGTACTTC.